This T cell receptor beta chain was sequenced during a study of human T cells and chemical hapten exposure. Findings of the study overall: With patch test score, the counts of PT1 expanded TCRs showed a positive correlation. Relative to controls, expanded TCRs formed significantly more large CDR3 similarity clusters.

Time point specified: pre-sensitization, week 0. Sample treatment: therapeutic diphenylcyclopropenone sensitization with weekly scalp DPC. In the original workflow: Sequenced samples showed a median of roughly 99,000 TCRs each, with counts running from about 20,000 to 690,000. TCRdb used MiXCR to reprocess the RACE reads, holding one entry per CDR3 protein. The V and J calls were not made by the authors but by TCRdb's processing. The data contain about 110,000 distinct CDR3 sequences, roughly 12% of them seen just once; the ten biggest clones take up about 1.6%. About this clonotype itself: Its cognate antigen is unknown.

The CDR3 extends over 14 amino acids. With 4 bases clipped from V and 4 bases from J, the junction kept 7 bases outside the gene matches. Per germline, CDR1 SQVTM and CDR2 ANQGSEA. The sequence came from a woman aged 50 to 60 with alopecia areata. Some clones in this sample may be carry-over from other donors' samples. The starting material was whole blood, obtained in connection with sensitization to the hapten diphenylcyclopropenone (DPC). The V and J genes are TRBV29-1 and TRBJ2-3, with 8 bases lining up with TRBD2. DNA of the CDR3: TGCAGCGTTGGATGGACTAGCAACCCAGATACGCAGTATTTT. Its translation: CSVGWTSNPDTQYF.